The rows below give T cell receptor beta chains drawn from one sample of a study of Graves' ophthalmopathy and Graves' hyperthyroidism. TCRdb ran MiXCR on the multiplex PCR reads and lists one entry per CDR3 protein. The sample carries some 520,000 distinct CDR3 sequences, around 14% recorded once. Sequencing was carried out using blood. These receptors all come from a woman aged 25 to 45 with Graves' ophthalmopathy. Both conserved end residues are part of each CDR3. A D gene is named only where the DNA matches it firmly. The size entry is marked missing in some rows and otherwise reads once, few, many or a size class.

D gene	clone size	V gene	J gene	CDR3 DNA	CDR3 protein
NA	many	TRBV30	TRBJ1-5	TGTGCCTGGAGTTTGACAGGAGGCAATCAGCCCCAGCATTTT	CAWSLTGGNQPQHF
NA	many	TRBV12-3/TRBV12-4	TRBJ1-5	TGTGCCAGCAGTTTGGGGGATTACCAGCCCCAGCATTTT	CASSLGDYQPQHF
NA	many	TRBV12-3/TRBV12-4	TRBJ1-2	TGTGCCAGCAGTCCGCGGACAGAGTGGGGTGGCTACACCTTC	CASSPRTEWGGYTF
TRBD2	NA	TRBV7-8	TRBJ2-7	TGTGCCAGCAGCTTCGGGACTAGCGTCTACGAGCAGTACTTC	CASSFGTSVYEQYF
NA	NA	TRBV11-3	TRBJ2-5	TGTGCCAGCAGCTCCGAACTAGGCCAAGAGACCCAGTACTTC	CASSSELGQETQYF
NA	many	TRBV6-2/TRBV6-3	TRBJ1-6	TGTGCCAGCCGAGCAAGGGGTGATTCACCCCTCCACTTT	CASRARGDSPLHF
TRBD2	NA	TRBV18	TRBJ2-5	TGTGCCAGCTCATCACAGCCGGGGAGGGGTCAAGAGACCCAGTACTTC	CASSSQPGRGQETQYF
NA	many	TRBV7-2	TRBJ1-5	TGTGCCAGCAGCTTAGTGGGGGGTGAGCAGCCCCAGCATTTT	CASSLVGGEQPQHF
NA	many	TRBV5-1	TRBJ2-5	TGCGCCAGCAGCTCTCGACAGGCCCTGAGGGAGACCCAGTACTTC	CASSSRQALRETQYF
NA	many	TRBV12-3/TRBV12-4	TRBJ1-2	TGTGCCAGCAGCACGGACATTCTGGGATTTTCGACTGGCTACACCTTC	CASSTDILGFSTGYTF
NA	many	TRBV27	TRBJ2-7	TGTGCCAGCAGTTCCAACAGGGAATCGTACTTC	CASSSNRESYF
TRBD1	few	TRBV5-4	TRBJ1-1	TGTGCCAGCAGCTTGCAAACCGGGACAGCCACTGAAGCTTTCTTT	CASSLQTGTATEAFF
NA	many	TRBV12-3/TRBV12-4	TRBJ1-1	TGTGCCAGCACCTCCTGGGGCAGATACACTGAAGCTTTCTTT	CASTSWGRYTEAFF
NA	many	TRBV29-1	TRBJ2-7	TGCAGCGTTGGAGGGACCGGGGGCCGGTCCTCCTACGAGCAGTACTTC	CSVGGTGGRSSYEQYF
NA	few	TRBV7-9	TRBJ2-5	TGTGCCAGCAGCAATAGAGGAGAGACCCAGTACTTC	CASSNRGETQYF
TRBD1	few	TRBV27	TRBJ2-5	TGTGCCAGCAGTCTGGACAGGGGGGACGACCAGTACTTC	CASSLDRGDDQYF
NA	many	TRBV27	TRBJ1-5	TGTGCCAGCAGGCTGACAGGTAACAATCAGCCCCAGCATTTT	CASRLTGNNQPQHF
TRBD1	many	TRBV20-1	TRBJ1-2	TGCAGTGGGGAATCGGGACAGTACTATGGCTACACCTTC	CSGESGQYYGYTF
TRBD2	many	TRBV25-1	TRBJ2-7	TGTGCCAGCGCCGGGGGGTACTATACCTCCTACGAGCAGTACTTC	CASAGGYYTSYEQYF
NA	many	TRBV2	TRBJ2-7	TGTGCCAGCAGTGACTGGCAGACCCCCTACGAGCAGTACTTC	CASSDWQTPYEQYF
NA	many	TRBV10-3	TRBJ1-1	TGTGCCATCAGTGACTGGGGTGACACTGAAGCTTTCTTT	CAISDWGDTEAFF
NA	many	TRBV11-3	TRBJ2-7	TGTGCCAGCAGCTTATTCGACAGGCCCGAGCAGTACTTC	CASSLFDRPEQYF